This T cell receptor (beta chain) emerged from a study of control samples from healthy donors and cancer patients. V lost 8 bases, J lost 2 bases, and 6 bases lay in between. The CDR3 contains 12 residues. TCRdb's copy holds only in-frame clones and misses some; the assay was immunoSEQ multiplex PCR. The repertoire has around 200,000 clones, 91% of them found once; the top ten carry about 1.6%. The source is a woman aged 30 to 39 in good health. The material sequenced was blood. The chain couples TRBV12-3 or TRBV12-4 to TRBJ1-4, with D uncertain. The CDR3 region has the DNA TGTGCCAGCCGGAGGACTAATGAAAAACTGTTTTTT. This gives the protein CASRRTNEKLFF.